The 9 T cell receptor beta chains given below trace back to one sample, sequenced in a study of cytomegalovirus exposure and HLA in healthy donors. Assay used: immunoSEQ multiplex PCR; TCRdb lists only in-frame clones, some missing. The sample lists more than 55,000 clones, roughly 89% occurring once. The sequenced sample was PBMCs. These receptors were taken from a woman aged 18 to 35 in good health and CMV-seronegative.

CDR3: CASSLFPGGPGTGELFF. Here the CDR3 DNA reads TGTGCCAGCAGCTTATTTCCGGGAGGGCCCGGCACCGGGGAGCTGTTTTTT. The J gene is TRBJ2-2, the V gene TRBV7-2; TRBD2 agrees at 8 bases. The V and J ends lost 2 bases and 4 bases, in that order; junction bases with no gene match: 9. CDR1 is SGHTA and CDR2 is FQGNSA in the germline V gene. This CDR3 is built from 17 residues.

This clone was seen a few times. J is TRBJ1-6 and V is TRBV2; TRBD1 matches at 10 bases. This CDR3 comprises 13 residues. Germline lookup yields CDR1 SNHLY and CDR2 FYNNEI. The V gene end was trimmed by 7 bases and the J gene end by 10 bases; junction bases not matched to a gene: 4. CDR3 coding DNA: TGTGCCAGCAAAGGGACAGGGGACTCACCCCTCCACTTT. It translates to CASKGTGDSPLHF.

The chain links TRBV29-1 to TRBJ2-6; 7 positions match TRBD1. Trimming cost V 4 bases and J 2 bases; bases outside gene matches: 2. Germline V gene sequence: CDR1 SQVTM, CDR2 ANQGSEA. The CDR3 loop spans 14 amino acids. The CDR3 sequence: CSVVQGAGANVLTF. CDR3 sequence (DNA): TGCAGCGTTGTTCAGGGGGCTGGGGCCAACGTCCTGACTTTC.

In DNA form, the CDR3 reads TGTGCCATCAGTGAAAAGCGGGAAAGGGAGCAGTACTTC. It yields the protein CAISEKREREQYF. The chain employs TRBV10-3 and TRBJ2-7, with 7 bases matching TRBD2. The germline gives CDR1 ENHRY, CDR2 SYGVKD. After removal of 3 bases from V and 7 bases from J, the junction contained 6 bases not matched to a gene. This CDR3 has 13 amino acids.

The chain is built from TRBV4-1 and TRBJ2-2; no definite D call. The CDR3 is 13 amino acids. With 5 bases removed from V and 3 bases from J, the gap between germline ends came to 7 bases. Germline-derived CDR1 and CDR2 are MGHRA and YSYEKL. This CDR3 is CASSIAYTGELFF. Here the CDR3 DNA reads TGCGCCAGCAGCATAGCCTACACCGGGGAGCTGTTTTTT.

This clone was seen just once. The V and J genes are TRBV9 and TRBJ1-1; a weak D match, TRBD1 (6 bases). Germline V gives CDR1 SGDLS, CDR2 YYNGEE. V lost 2 bases to trimming and J lost 0 bases, with 11 bases between them. CDR3 length: 15 amino acids. This CDR3 reads CASSVGGDMNTEAFF. In DNA form, the CDR3 reads TGTGCCAGCAGCGTTGGTGGGGACATGAACACTGAAGCTTTCTTT.

This clone was counted only a few times. This chain joins TRBV7-3 and TRBJ2-7, with 7 nucleotides matching TRBD1. The CDR3 extends over 13 amino acids. Germline values: CDR1 SGHTA, CDR2 FQGTGA. V lost 1 base to trimming and J lost 3 bases; unmatched junction nucleotides: 0. The CDR3 sequence: CASSLNRGYEQYF. CDR3 nucleotides: TGTGCCAGCAGCTTAAACAGGGGCTACGAGCAGTACTTC.

The V gene is TRBV18, the J gene TRBJ2-7; perhaps TRBD1 as D (7 bases). Germline V CDR1 and CDR2: KGHSH, LQKENI. Trimming took 0 bases from V and 6 from J, leaving 12 bases between them. The CDR3 runs to 14 residues. The CDR3 region has the DNA TGTGCCAGCTCACCACCGACAGGGACTGGCGAGCAGTACTTC. This translates into CASSPPTGTGEQYF.

The CDR3 region has the DNA TGTGCCAGCAGAGAGAGCACAGATACGCAGTATTTT. Translation gives CASRESTDTQYF. The gene calls are TRBV27 and TRBJ2-3; no clear D gene. Germline V CDR1 and CDR2: MNHEY, SMNVEV (reference sequence). V lost 6 bases and J 0 bases, leaving 4 bases between the germline ends. The CDR3 extends over 12 amino acids.